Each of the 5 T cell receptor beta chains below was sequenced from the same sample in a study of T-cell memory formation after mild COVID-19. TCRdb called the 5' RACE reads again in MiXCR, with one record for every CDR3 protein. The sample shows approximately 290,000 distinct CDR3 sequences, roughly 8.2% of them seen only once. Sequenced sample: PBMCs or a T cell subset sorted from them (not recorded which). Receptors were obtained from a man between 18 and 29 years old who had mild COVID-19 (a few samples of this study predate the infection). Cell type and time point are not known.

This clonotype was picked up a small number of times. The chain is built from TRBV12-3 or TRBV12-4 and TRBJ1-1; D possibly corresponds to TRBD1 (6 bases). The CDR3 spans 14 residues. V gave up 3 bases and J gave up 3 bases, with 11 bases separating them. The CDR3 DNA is TGTGCCAGCAGTTTTGGGGGGGCTGACACTGAAGCTTTCTTT. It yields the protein CASSFGGADTEAFF.

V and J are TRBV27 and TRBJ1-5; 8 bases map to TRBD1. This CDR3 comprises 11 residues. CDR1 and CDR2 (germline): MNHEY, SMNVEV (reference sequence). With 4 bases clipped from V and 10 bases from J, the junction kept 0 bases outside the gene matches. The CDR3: CASSSGGPQHF. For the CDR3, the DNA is TGTGCCAGCAGTTCAGGGGGCCCCCAGCATTTT.

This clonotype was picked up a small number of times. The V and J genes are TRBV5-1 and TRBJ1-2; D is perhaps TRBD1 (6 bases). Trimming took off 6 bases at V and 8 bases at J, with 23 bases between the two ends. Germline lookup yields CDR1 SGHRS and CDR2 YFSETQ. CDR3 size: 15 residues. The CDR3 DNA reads TGCGCCAGCACCACAAGTACAGGGATGGGATACGGCTACACCTTC. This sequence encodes CASTTSTGMGYGYTF. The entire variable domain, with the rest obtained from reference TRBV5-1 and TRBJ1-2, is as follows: KAGVTQTPRYLIKTRGQQVTLSCSPISGHRSVSWYQQTPGQGLQFLFEYFSETQRNKGNFPGRFSGRQFSNSRSEMNVSTLELGDSALYLCASTTSTGMGYGYTFGSGTRLTVV.

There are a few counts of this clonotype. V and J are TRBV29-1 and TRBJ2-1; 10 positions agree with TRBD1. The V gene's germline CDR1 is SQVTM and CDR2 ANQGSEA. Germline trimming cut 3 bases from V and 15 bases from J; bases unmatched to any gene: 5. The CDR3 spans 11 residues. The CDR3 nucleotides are TGCAGCGTTGACGGGGGACAGGGGAGGTTCTTC. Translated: CSVDGGQGRFF.

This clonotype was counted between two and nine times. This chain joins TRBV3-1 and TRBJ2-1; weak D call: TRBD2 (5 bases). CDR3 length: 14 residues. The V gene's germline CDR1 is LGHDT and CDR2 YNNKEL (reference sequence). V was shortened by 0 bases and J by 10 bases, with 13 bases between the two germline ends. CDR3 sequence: CASSQDRASGEQFF. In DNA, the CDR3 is TGTGCCAGCAGCCAAGATCGGGCCAGCGGAGAGCAGTTCTTC.